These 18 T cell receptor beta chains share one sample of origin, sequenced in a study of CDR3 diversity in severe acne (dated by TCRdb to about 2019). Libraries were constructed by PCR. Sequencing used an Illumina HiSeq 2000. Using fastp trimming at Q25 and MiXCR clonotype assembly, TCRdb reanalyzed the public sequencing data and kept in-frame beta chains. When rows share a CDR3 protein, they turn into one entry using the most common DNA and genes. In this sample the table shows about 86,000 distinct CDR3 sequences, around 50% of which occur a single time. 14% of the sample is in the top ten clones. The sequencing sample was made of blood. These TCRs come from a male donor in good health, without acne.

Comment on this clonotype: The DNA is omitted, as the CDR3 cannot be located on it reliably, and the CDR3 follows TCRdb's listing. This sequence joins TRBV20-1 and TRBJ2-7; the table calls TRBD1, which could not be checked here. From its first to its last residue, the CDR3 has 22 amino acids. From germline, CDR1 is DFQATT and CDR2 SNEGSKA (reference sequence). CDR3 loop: CSARDWGAGTSSTSGRPYEQYF.

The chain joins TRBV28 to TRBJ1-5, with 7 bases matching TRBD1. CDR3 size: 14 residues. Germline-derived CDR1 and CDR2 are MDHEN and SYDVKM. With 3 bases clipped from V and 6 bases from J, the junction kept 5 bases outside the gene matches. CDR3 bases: TGTGCCAGCAGTTTCCCGGCAGGGGGTCAGCCCCAGCATTTT. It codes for CASSFPAGGQPQHF.

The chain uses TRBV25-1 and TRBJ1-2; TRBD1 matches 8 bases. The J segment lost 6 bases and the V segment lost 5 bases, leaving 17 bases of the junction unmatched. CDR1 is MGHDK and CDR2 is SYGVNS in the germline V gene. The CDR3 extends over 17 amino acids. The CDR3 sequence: CASSLWSVGQGADGYTF. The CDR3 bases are TGTGCCAGCAGTTTATGGTCGGTTGGGCAGGGGGCCGATGGCTACACCTTC.

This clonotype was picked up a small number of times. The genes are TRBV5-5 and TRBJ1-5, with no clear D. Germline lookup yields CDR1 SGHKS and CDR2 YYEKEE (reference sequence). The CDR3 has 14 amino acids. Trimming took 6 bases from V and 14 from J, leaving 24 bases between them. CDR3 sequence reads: CASILEGGEGYEHF. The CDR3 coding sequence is TGTGCCAGCATCCTCGAAGGTGGGGAAGGCTACGAGCATTTT.

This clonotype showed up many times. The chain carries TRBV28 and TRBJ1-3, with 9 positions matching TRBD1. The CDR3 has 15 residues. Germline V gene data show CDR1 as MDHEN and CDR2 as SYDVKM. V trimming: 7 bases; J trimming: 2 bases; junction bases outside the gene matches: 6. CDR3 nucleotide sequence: TGTGCCAGCACCATGAGGGACAGGGCTGGAAACACCATATATTTT. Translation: CASTMRDRAGNTIYF.

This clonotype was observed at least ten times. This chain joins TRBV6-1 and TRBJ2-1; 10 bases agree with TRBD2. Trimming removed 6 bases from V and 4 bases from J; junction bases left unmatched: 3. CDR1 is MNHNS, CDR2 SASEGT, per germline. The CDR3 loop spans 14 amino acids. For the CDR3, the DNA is TGTGCCAGCAGCTTAGCGGGGGGTTACAATGAGCAGTTCTTC. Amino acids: CASSLAGGYNEQFF.

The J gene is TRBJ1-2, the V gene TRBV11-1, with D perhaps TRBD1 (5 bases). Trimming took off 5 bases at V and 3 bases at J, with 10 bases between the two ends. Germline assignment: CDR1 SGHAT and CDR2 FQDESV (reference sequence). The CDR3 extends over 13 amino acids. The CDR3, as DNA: TGTGCCAGCAGCCTCGGGACTGACTATGGCTACACCTTC. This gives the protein CASSLGTDYGYTF.

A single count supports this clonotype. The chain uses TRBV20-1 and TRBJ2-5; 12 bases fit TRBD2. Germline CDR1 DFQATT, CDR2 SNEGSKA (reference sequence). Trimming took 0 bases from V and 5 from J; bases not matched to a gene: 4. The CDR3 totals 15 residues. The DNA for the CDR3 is TGCAGTGCTAGAGATCCGCTAGCGGGGGGGGAGACCCAGTACTTC. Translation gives CSARDPLAGGETQYF.

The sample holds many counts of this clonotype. DNA of the CDR3: TGTGCCAGCAGCTTAGCCCCAGGCCCGAACACCATATATTTT. This gives the protein CASSLAPGPNTIYF. The rearrangement uses TRBV7-6 and TRBJ1-3; D unclear. The CDR3 length is 14 residues. Germline CDR1 and CDR2: SGHVS and FNYEAQ. Trimming removed 0 bases from V and 7 bases from J, with 10 bases in between.

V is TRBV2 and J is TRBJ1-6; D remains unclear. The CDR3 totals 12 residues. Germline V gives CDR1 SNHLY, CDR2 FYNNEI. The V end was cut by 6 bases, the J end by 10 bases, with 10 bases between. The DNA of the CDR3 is TGTGCCAGCAGCCCTCGAGGGTCACCCCTCCACTTT. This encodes CASSPRGSPLHF.

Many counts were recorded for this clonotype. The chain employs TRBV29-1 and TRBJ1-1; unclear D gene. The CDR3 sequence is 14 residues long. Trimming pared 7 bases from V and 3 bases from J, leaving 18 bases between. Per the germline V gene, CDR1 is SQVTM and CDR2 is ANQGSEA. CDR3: CSGQLLTLDTEAFF. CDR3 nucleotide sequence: TGCAGCGGACAATTGCTAACCCTGGACACTGAAGCTTTCTTT.

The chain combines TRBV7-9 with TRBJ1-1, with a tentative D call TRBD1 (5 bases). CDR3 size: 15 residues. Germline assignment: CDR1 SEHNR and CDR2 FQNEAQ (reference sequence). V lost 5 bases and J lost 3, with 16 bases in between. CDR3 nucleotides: TGTGCCAGCAGCCTCCGGGACCGGGGGGACACTGAAGCTTTCTTT. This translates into CASSLRDRGDTEAFF. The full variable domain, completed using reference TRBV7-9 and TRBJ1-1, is DTGVSQNPRHKITKRGQNVTFRCDPISEHNRLYWYRQTLGQGPEFLTYFQNEAQLEKSRLLSDRFSAERPKGSFSTLEIQRTEQGDSAMYLCASSLRDRGDTEAFFGQGTRLTVV.

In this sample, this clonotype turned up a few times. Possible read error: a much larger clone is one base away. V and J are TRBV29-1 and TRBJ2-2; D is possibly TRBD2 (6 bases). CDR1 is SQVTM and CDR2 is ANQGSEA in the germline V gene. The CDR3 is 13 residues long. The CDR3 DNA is TGCAGCGTGCCTCAGGGCTACACCGGGGGGCTGTTTTTT. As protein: CSVPQGYTGGLFF.

The DNA for the CDR3 is TGTGCCAGCAGCGAGGCCGCCTTCTCCTACGAGCAGTACTTC. It translates to CASSEAAFSYEQYF. The chain joins TRBV6-1 to TRBJ2-7; no clear D. The CDR3 length is 14 residues. V lost 6 bases and J lost 0, with 12 bases in between. Per germline, CDR1 MNHNS and CDR2 SASEGT.

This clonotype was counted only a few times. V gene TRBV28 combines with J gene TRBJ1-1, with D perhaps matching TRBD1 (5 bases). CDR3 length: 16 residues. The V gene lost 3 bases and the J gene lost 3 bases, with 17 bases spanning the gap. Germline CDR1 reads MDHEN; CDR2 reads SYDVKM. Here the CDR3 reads CASSFWVQGRDTEAFF. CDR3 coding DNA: TGTGCCAGCAGTTTTTGGGTCCAGGGAAGGGACACTGAAGCTTTCTTT.

CDR3 nucleotide sequence: TGCAGCGTGGACCCACCCCTCCCCGGACAGGATGACACTGAAGCTTTCTTT. Translated, it gives CSVDPPLPGQDDTEAFF. The V call is TRBV29-1, the J call TRBJ1-1, with 7 bases matching TRBD1. Germline values: CDR1 SQVTM, CDR2 ANQGSEA. This CDR3 has 17 residues. Unmatched junction bases numbered 19, after V lost 6 bases and J lost 3 bases.

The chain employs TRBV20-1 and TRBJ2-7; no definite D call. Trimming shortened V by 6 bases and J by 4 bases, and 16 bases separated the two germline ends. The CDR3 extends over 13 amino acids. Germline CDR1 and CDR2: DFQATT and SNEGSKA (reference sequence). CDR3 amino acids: CSASYPESYEQYF. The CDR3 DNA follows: TGCAGTGCCTCATACCCGGAGAGTTACGAGCAGTACTTC.

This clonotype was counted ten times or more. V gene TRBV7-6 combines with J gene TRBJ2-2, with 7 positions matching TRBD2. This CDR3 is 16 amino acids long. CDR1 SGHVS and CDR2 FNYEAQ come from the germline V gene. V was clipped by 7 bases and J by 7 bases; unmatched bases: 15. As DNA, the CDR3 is TGTGCCAGCACTTTAGGGGCGGGAGAGAGCGGCGGGGAGCTGTTTTTT. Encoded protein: CASTLGAGESGGELFF.